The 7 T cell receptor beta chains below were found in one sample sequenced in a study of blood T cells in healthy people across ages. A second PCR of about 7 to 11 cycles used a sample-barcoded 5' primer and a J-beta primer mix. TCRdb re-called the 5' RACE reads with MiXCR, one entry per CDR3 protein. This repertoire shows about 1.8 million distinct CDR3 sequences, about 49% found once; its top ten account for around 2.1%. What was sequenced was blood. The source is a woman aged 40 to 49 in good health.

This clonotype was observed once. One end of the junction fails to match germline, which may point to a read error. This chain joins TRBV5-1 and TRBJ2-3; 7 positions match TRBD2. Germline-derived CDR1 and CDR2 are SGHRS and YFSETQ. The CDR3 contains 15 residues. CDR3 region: CAGSFSGASTDTQYF. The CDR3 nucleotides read TGCGCCGGCAGCTTCAGCGGGGCTAGCACAGATACGCAGTATTTT.

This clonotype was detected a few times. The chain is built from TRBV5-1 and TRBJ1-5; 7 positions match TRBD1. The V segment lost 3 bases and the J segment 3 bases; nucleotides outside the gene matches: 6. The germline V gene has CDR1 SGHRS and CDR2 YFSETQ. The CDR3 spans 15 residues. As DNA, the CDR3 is TGCGCCAGCAGCTACACGACAGGGCTCAATCAGCCCCAGCATTTT. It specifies CASSYTTGLNQPQHF. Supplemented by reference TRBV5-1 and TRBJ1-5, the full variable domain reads KAGVTQTPRYLIKTRGQQVTLSCSPISGHRSVSWYQQTPGQGLQFLFEYFSETQRNKGNFPGRFSGRQFSNSRSEMNVSTLELGDSALYLCASSYTTGLNQPQHFGDGTRLSIL.

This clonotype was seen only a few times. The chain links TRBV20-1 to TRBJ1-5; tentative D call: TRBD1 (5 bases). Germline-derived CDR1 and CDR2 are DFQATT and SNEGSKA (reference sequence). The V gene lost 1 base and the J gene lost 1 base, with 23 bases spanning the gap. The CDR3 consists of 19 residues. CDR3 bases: TGCAGTGCTAGAGTAGATCAGGGCGGCCTAAGGGGAAGCAATCAGCCCCAGCATTTT. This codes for CSARVDQGGLRGSNQPQHF.

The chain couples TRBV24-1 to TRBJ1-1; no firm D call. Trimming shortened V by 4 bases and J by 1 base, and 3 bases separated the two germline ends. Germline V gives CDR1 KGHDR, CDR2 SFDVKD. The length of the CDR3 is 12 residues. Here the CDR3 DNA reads TGTGCCACCAGTGACCAGAACACTGAAGCTTTCTTT. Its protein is CATSDQNTEAFF.

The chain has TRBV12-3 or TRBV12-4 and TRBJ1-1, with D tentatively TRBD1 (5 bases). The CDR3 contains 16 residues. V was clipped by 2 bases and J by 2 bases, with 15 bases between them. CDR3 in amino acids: CASSLRAGMGNTEAFF. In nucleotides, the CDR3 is TGTGCCAGCAGTTTAAGGGCAGGGATGGGAAACACTGAAGCTTTCTTT.

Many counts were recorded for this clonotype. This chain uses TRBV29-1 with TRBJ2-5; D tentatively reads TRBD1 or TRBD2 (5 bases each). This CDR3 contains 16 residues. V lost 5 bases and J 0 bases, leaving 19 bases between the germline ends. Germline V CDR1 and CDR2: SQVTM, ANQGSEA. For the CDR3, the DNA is TGCAGCGTTCATCGGGGCAGCCGGTGGAACCAAGAGACCCAGTACTTC. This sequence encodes CSVHRGSRWNQETQYF.

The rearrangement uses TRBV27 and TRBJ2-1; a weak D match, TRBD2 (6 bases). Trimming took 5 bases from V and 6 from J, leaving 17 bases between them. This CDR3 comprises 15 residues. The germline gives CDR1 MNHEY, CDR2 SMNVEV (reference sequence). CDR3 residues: CASSPQSGGFNEQFF. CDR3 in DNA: TGTGCCAGCAGTCCCCAGTCCGGGGGTTTCAATGAGCAGTTCTTC.